These 23 T cell receptor beta chains share one sample of origin, sequenced in a study of T cells in Graves' hyperthyroidism and ophthalmopathy. Authors of the study amplified TCR beta CDR3 regions from RNA transcripts. First-round RT-PCR of the TCR CDR3 relied on the HTBI primer set. TCRdb redid the calling of the multiplex PCR reads with MiXCR, one entry per CDR3 protein. The sample yields about 290,000 distinct CDR3 sequences, roughly 20% seen once. The sample was blood. The receptor source for this set is a man aged 45-65 years with Graves' ophthalmopathy.

This clonotype was picked up a small number of times. An end of the junction does not agree with germline; a read error may underlie this. This chain connects TRBV27 to TRBJ2-7; 8 bases are a match to TRBD1. The CDR3 runs to 16 residues. The germline gives CDR1 MNHEY, CDR2 SMNVEV (reference sequence). CDR3 residues: CAGRPTDRGPLTEQYF. The CDR3 nucleotides read TGTGCCGGCAGACCTACAGACAGGGGCCCGCTTACCGAGCAGTACTTC.

This clonotype was counted ten times or more. The chain links TRBV12-3 or TRBV12-4 to TRBJ2-7, with TRBD2 identical over 7 bases. V was clipped by 7 bases and J by 0 bases; unmatched bases: 9. The CDR3 sequence is 15 residues long. The CDR3 protein is CASTRGGSSSYEQYF. The DNA for the CDR3 is TGTGCCAGCACTCGGGGCGGGAGTTCCTCCTACGAGCAGTACTTC.

This clonotype appeared a few times. The CDR3 coding sequence is TGCGCCAGCAGTGAGTCGATAGCGGGCTCCTACAATGAGCAGTTCTTC. Its translation is CASSESIAGSYNEQFF. The gene calls are TRBV10-1 and TRBJ2-1; the match to TRBD2 covers 7 bases. J lost 0 bases, V lost 0 bases, and 2 bases had no gene match. The CDR3 runs to 16 residues. Per the germline V gene, CDR1 is WNHNN and CDR2 is SYGVQD (reference sequence).

This sequence joins TRBV7-9 and TRBJ1-5; TRBD1 might be the D (6 bases). Germline V gene sequence: CDR1 SEHNR, CDR2 FQNEAQ (reference sequence). This CDR3 region has 16 residues. With 4 bases removed from V and 2 bases from J, the gap between germline ends came to 15 bases. CDR3 protein: CASSYTVGGGNQPQHF. CDR3 nucleotide sequence: TGTGCCAGCAGCTATACCGTGGGGGGCGGCAATCAGCCCCAGCATTTT.

The chain uses TRBV3-1 and TRBJ1-4; a possible D gene is TRBD1 (5 bases). The germline V and J ends were trimmed by 3 bases and 13 bases, with 18 bases remaining between them. The CDR3 is 14 residues long. Germline V gene sequence: CDR1 LGHDT, CDR2 YNNKEL (reference sequence). CDR3: CASSQAGTSTRLFF. CDR3 coding DNA: TGTGCCAGCAGCCAGGCCGGGACCTCTACCCGACTGTTTTTT.

The chain has TRBV13 and TRBJ2-1, with D possibly called TRBD1 or TRBD2 (5 bases each). Trimming cost V 2 bases and J 5 bases, with 10 bases left between them. From germline, CDR1 is PRHDT and CDR2 FYEKMQ (reference sequence). The CDR3 runs to 14 residues. CDR3 region: CASSLQGPNNEQFF. In DNA, the CDR3 is TGTGCCAGCAGCTTACAGGGACCCAACAATGAGCAGTTCTTC.

The rearrangement links TRBV11-2 to TRBJ2-2; D is uncertain. The CDR3 is 13 amino acids. CDR1 and CDR2 from the germline V gene are SGHAT and FQNNGV. V was clipped by 6 bases and J by 1 base, with 6 bases between them. The CDR3 is CASRSGNTGELFF. The DNA of the CDR3 is TGTGCCAGCAGATCTGGGAACACCGGGGAGCTGTTTTTT.

This clonotype was observed many times. The gene calls are TRBV28 and TRBJ2-3; 7 bases fit TRBD2. The CDR3 loop spans 16 amino acids. CDR1 MDHEN and CDR2 SYDVKM come from the germline V gene. V lost 0 bases to trimming and J lost 6 bases; unmatched junction nucleotides: 9. The CDR3 DNA follows: TGTGCCAGCAGTTTATGGAGCCACACCGGGGGGGATACGCAGTATTTT. Amino acids: CASSLWSHTGGDTQYF.

The chain combines TRBV19 with TRBJ2-5, with D possibly being TRBD1 or TRBD2 (5 bases each). CDR1 and CDR2 from the germline V gene are LNHDA and SQIVND (reference sequence). This CDR3 has 14 amino acids. V was trimmed by 8 bases and J by 1 base, leaving 14 bases between them. DNA for the CDR3: TGTGCCAGTTCTACGGGACGTGTCCAAGAGACCCAGTACTTC. Protein product: CASSTGRVQETQYF.

This clonotype was seen a handful of times. The rearrangement links TRBV5-4 to TRBJ2-5, with 12 bases lining up with TRBD2. CDR3 length: 20 residues. Germline values: CDR1 SGHNT, CDR2 YYREEE (reference sequence). V dropped 0 bases and J dropped 5; count of bases not matched to a gene: 17. CDR3 amino acids: CASSLGRFGLAGGRAETQYF. DNA for the CDR3: TGTGCCAGCAGCTTGGGAAGGTTTGGTCTAGCGGGAGGGAGGGCCGAGACCCAGTACTTC.

A remark on this clonotype: This may be a read error, as it is one base from a much larger clone. This is likely a read error, given that the CDR3 carries no conserved phenylalanine or tryptophan at its end. The rearrangement joins TRBV30 to TRBJ1-1; D remains ambiguous. The CDR3 consists of 11 residues. Trimming took off 4 bases at V and 7 bases at J, with 10 bases between the two ends. From germline, CDR1 is GTSNPN and CDR2 SVGIG (reference sequence). The DNA of the CDR3 is TGTGCCTGGACAGACCGTCTTGAAGCTTTCCTT. Translation: CAWTDRLEAFL.

CDR3 region: CSATSGRADRTGELFF. The CDR3 DNA sequence: TGCAGTGCCACTAGCGGGAGGGCCGATCGCACCGGGGAGCTGTTTTTT. V and J are TRBV20-1 and TRBJ2-2, with 13 bases aligning to TRBD2. The CDR3 is 16 amino acids. Germline-derived CDR1 and CDR2 are DFQATT and SNEGSKA (reference sequence). J gave up 4 bases and V 6 bases, and 8 bases lay outside the gene matches.

The rearrangement joins TRBV28 to TRBJ2-7, with D possibly TRBD1 on 6 matching bases. V was trimmed by 6 bases and J by 2 bases, leaving 14 bases between them. Germline CDR1 and CDR2: MDHEN and SYDVKM. The CDR3 is 14 amino acids. CDR3 nucleotide sequence: TGTGCCAGCAGGCCTGGGGACACAGCCTACGAGCAGTACTTC. Translated, it gives CASRPGDTAYEQYF.

The genes are TRBV20-1 and TRBJ2-7, with 11 bases identical to TRBD2. CDR1 and CDR2 (germline): DFQATT, SNEGSKA (reference sequence). V was clipped by 3 bases and J by 3 bases; unmatched bases: 7. The CDR3 runs to 15 residues. CDR3 in DNA: TGCAGTGCTAGCCCTCCTAGCGGGAGGCGCTACGAGCAGTACTTC. It specifies CSASPPSGRRYEQYF.

There are a few counts of this clonotype. The chain combines TRBV20-1 with TRBJ1-3; possible D gene TRBD1, 6 bases. This CDR3 has 13 residues. CDR1 and CDR2 (germline): DFQATT, SNEGSKA (reference sequence). The ends were cut back, 0 bases at V and 11 bases at J, with 14 bases in the middle. The chain's CDR3 is CSARDSSRGAIYF. CDR3 in DNA: TGCAGTGCTAGAGATTCTTCAAGGGGGGCCATATATTTT.

The rearrangement links TRBV20-1 to TRBJ2-3, with a tentative D call TRBD1 (5 bases). There are 17 residues in the CDR3. Deletions cut 0 bases from V and 2 bases from J, with 18 bases between. The germline gives CDR1 DFQATT, CDR2 SNEGSKA (reference sequence). The CDR3 DNA follows: TGCAGTGCTAGAGATAACTGGGATCAGGGAATCACAGATACGCAGTATTTT. It yields the protein CSARDNWDQGITDTQYF.

The chain joins TRBV25-1 to TRBJ2-4; D call uncertain. Germline lookup yields CDR1 MGHDK and CDR2 SYGVNS. The CDR3 is 13 amino acids. Trimming pared 1 base from V and 4 bases from J, leaving 5 bases between. CDR3 protein: CASSESPKNIQYF. The CDR3 nucleotides read TGTGCCAGCAGTGAATCGCCAAAAAACATTCAGTACTTC. The entire variable domain, with the rest obtained from reference TRBV25-1 and TRBJ2-4, is as follows: EADIYQTPRYLVIGTGKKITLECSQTMGHDKMYWYQQDPGMELHLIHYSYGVNSTEKGDLSSESTVSRIRTEHFPLTLESARPSHTSQYLCASSESPKNIQYFGAGTRLSVL.

For this clonotype: This clone may be a read error of a much larger clone one base away. The rearrangement joins TRBV11-2 to TRBJ2-1, with TRBD2 matching over 8 bases. The CDR3 runs 14 residues. Looked up from germline, CDR1 is SGHAT and CDR2 is FQNNGV. J was trimmed by 10 bases and V by 5 bases; bases with no gene match: 10. CDR3 sequence (DNA): TGTGCCAGCAGCCCTGGAGCGGGAGAACGAGAGCAGTTCTTC. Amino acid sequence: CASSPGAGEREQFF.

This clonotype was detected ten times or more. V gene TRBV11-2 combines with J gene TRBJ2-7; TRBD1 is a possible D gene (6 bases). Germline assignment: CDR1 SGHAT and CDR2 FQNNGV. Trimming took off 5 bases at V and 4 bases at J, with 21 bases between the two ends. This CDR3 has 16 residues. The chain's CDR3 is CASSLTPGQKYYEQYF. The CDR3 bases are TGTGCCAGCAGCCTGACCCCGGGACAAAAATATTACGAGCAGTACTTC.

This clonotype was seen a few times. The V gene is TRBV28, the J gene TRBJ1-6; maybe TRBD1 (6 bases). CDR1 and CDR2 (germline): MDHEN, SYDVKM. Trimming stripped 6 bases from V and 7 bases from J, with 13 bases between. This CDR3 comprises 14 residues. CDR3 sequence (DNA): TGTGCCAGCAGACTACAGGGTCCGAATTCACCCCTCCACTTT. It is translated as CASRLQGPNSPLHF.

The chain is built from TRBV20-1 and TRBJ1-2, with D uncertain. The V gene lost 6 bases and the J gene lost 6 bases, with 17 bases spanning the gap. Germline CDR1 DFQATT, CDR2 SNEGSKA (reference sequence). The CDR3 has 13 residues. Here the CDR3 reads CSALSTTVNGYTF. The CDR3 DNA follows: TGCAGTGCCCTCAGTACAACGGTGAATGGCTACACCTTC.

The rearrangement links TRBV7-8 to TRBJ2-7; D is possibly TRBD2 (6 bases). Trimming shortened V by 5 bases and J by 4 bases, and 15 bases separated the two germline ends. CDR3 length equals 14 residues. From germline, CDR1 is SGHVS and CDR2 FQNEAQ. The CDR3 nucleotides read TGTGCCAGCAGCCAAAGGGGACTGCTATACGAGCAGTACTTC. Translating it yields CASSQRGLLYEQYF.

This clonotype was counted many times. V gene TRBV29-1 combines with J gene TRBJ2-3; D is perhaps TRBD1 (5 bases). The germline CDR1 and CDR2 sequences are SQVTM and ANQGSEA. V lost 1 base and J 3 bases, leaving 11 bases between the germline ends. This CDR3 is 14 amino acids long. This CDR3 reads CSVEVAGRTDTQYF. DNA of the CDR3: TGCAGCGTTGAAGTGGCAGGGCGAACAGATACGCAGTATTTT.